This T cell receptor beta chain was documented in a study of CD8+ T cells in alopecia areata. Study observations and caveats: Clonality in the scalp and expanded CD8+ clones ranked among the top 100 were significantly decreased by tofacitinib.

Treatment meaning: oral pan-JAK inhibitor, 5-10 mg twice daily. In regard to this clone: Its target is unknown.

RNA was isolated and reverse transcribed to cDNA, the sequencing template. The table came from immunoSEQ multiplex PCR; TCRdb's copy has only in-frame clones and leaves some out. The sample includes around 200,000 clones, about 60% seen only once; the top ten take roughly 13%. Trimming took 6 bases from V and 8 from J, leaving 13 bases between them. Germline lookup yields CDR1 DFQATT and CDR2 SNEGSKA (reference sequence). The CDR3 has 11 residues. The chain joins TRBV20-1 to TRBJ1-2; D is undetermined. The TCR comes from a human donor with alopecia areata. The sample was CD8+ T cells sorted from blood, taken at week 24, from a patient treated with tofacitinib. The CDR3 nucleotides are TGCAGTGCCCAGGTACTCGGAGGCTACACCTTC. Encoded protein: CSAQVLGGYTF.